The T cell receptor (beta chain) described here comes from a study of T-cell memory formation after mild COVID-19. A remark on this clonotype: The antigen is not known.

A single record per CDR3 protein comes from TCRdb applying MiXCR to the 5' RACE reads. Here the sample spans a few hundred thousand distinct CDR3 sequences, over 8.5% being singletons. Study-level points and caveats: Cross-reactive memory seemingly joined, as some responding clones were found in pre-infection memory.

CDR1 is DFQATT, CDR2 SNEGSKA, per germline (reference sequence). Trimming took off 1 base at V and 0 bases at J, with 8 bases between the two ends. The CDR3 totals 14 residues. This rearrangement joins TRBV20-1 to TRBJ2-3, with unresolved D. The TCR was taken from a man in his late teens or twenties who had mild COVID-19 (a few samples of this study predate the infection). Cell type and time point are not known. The specimen sequenced was PBMCs or a T cell subset sorted from them (not recorded which). CDR3 nucleotides: TGCAGTGCTAGAGTCCTAGAAAGCACAGATACGCAGTATTTT. This translates into CSARVLESTDTQYF.